What follows describes a single TCR beta chain. Its target is not known. This sample is drawn from a study of CXCR3-negative and CXCR3-positive naive CD8 T cells. Study-wide context: The total count of TRB reads reached approximately 150 million, and each library contributed about 1.5 +/- 0.3 million.

Study observations and caveats: Naive subsets showed comparable surface CD5, and TCR interaction strength was also inferred from TRB CDR3 physicochemistry. Upon cryopreservation, CXCR3 expression partially decreased, and most assays used fresh PBMCs. The study found more hydrophobic TRB CDR3s in CXCR3-positive naive cells than in CXCR3-negative naive cells.

Researchers prepared the TRB cDNA libraries using 5' RACE with UMI labels. TCRdb reprocessed the 5' RACE reads, keeping one entry per CDR3 protein, no DNA. The sample table sets out some 130,000 distinct CDR3 sequences. Germline assignment: CDR1 MGHRA and CDR2 YSYEKL. The CDR3 contains 14 residues. The rearrangement links TRBV4-1 to TRBJ1-2. The sequenced sample consisted of naive CXCR3- CD8+ T cells from blood. Subset meaning: CD45RO-CCR7+CD27+CD95- naive CD8+ T cells lacking CXCR3 (TNR3-). The receptor comes from a human donor in good health. Some clones in this sample may be carry-over from other donors' samples. Here the CDR3 reads CASSQDPKTIGYTF.